This T cell receptor (beta chain) comes out of a study of blood T cell repertoires in COVID-19. The assay was immunoSEQ multiplex PCR, and TCRdb's table has in-frame clones only and misses some. The table has around 26,000 clones, approximately 79% seen once. V lost 6 bases to trimming and J lost 0 bases, with 11 bases between them. CDR3 length equals 14 residues. Germline V lookup: CDR1 SNHLY, CDR2 FYNNEI. The origin of this receptor is a woman of 80 years or more with acute or convalescent COVID-19. Material: peripheral blood. The V and J genes are TRBV2 and TRBJ1-1; TRBD1 might be the D (6 bases). Here the CDR3 reads CASRGQTLNTEAFF. DNA for the CDR3: TGTGCCAGCAGGGGACAAACCTTGAACACTGAAGCTTTCTTT.